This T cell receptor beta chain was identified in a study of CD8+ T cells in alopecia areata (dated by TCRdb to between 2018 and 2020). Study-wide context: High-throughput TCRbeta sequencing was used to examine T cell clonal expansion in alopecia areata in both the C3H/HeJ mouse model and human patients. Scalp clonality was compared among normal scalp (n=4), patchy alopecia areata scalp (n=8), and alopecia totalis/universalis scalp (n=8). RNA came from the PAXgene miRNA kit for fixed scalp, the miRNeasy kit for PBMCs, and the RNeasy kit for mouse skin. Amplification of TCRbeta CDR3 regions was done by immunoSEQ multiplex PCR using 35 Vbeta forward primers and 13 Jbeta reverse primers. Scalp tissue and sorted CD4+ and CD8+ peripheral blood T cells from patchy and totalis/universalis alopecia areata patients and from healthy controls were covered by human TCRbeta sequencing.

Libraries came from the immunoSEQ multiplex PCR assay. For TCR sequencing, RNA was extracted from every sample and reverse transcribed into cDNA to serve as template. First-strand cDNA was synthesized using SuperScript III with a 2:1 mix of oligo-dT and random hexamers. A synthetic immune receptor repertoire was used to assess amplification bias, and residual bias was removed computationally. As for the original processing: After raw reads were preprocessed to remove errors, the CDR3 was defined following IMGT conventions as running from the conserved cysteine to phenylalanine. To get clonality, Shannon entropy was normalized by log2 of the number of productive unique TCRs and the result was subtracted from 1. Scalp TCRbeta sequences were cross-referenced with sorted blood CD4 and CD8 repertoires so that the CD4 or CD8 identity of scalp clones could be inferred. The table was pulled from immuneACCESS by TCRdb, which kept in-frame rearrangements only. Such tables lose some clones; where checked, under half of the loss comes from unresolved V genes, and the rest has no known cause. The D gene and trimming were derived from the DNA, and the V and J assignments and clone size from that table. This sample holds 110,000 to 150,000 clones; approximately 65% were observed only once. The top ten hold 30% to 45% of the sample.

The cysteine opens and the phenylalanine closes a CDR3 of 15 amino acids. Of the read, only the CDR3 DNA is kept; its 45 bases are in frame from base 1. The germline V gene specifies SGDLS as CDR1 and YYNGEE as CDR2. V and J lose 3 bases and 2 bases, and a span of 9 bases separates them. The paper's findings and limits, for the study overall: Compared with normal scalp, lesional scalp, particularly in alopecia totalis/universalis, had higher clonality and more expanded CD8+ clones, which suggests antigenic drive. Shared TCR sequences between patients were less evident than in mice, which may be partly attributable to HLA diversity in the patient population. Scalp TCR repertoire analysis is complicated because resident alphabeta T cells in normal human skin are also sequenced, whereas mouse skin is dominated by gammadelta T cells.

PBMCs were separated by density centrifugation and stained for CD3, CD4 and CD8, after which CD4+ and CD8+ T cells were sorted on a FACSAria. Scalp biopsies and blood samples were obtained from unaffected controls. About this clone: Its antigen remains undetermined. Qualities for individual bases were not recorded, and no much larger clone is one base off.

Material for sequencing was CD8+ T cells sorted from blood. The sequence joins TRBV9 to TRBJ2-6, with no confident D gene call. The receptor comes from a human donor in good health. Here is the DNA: TGTGCCAGCAGCGATAACAGAGCTGGGGCCAACGTCCTGACTTTC. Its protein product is CASSDNRAGANVLTF.